These T cell receptor beta chains were read from a single sample in a study of Graves' ophthalmopathy and Graves' hyperthyroidism. TCRdb re-derived calls from the multiplex PCR reads in MiXCR, one entry per CDR3 protein. The table records almost 40,000 distinct CDR3 sequences, roughly 49% of them present only once. The sequenced sample was peripheral blood. The origin of the receptors is an adult woman with stable Graves' hyperthyroidism. The CDR3 runs from the conserved cysteine through the conserved F or W. D genes are given only for firm matches. Size values are once, few and many counts, or a class for expanded clones, and some rows have none.

D gene: NA
V gene: TRBV10-3
clone size: few
J gene: TRBJ1-5
CDR3 protein: CAISGESNQPQHF
CDR3 DNA: TGTGCCATCAGTGGGGAAAGCAATCAGCCCCAGCATTTT

D gene: NA
V gene: TRBV7-6
clone size: NA
J gene: TRBJ1-5
CDR3 protein: CASSAPTAVNQPQHF
CDR3 DNA: TGTGCCAGCAGTGCGCCAACAGCAGTCAATCAGCCCCAGCATTTT

D gene: NA
V gene: TRBV5-1
clone size: NA
J gene: TRBJ1-2
CDR3 protein: CASSLGPGNYGYTF
CDR3 DNA: TGCGCCAGCAGCTTGGGGCCAGGGAACTATGGCTACACCTTC

D gene: TRBD1
V gene: TRBV7-8
clone size: few
J gene: TRBJ1-5
CDR3 protein: CASSPGTGGGNQPQHF
CDR3 DNA: TGTGCCAGCAGTCCCGGGACAGGGGGCGGCAATCAGCCCCAGCATTTT

D gene: NA
V gene: TRBV3-1
clone size: once
J gene: TRBJ2-7
CDR3 protein: CTSSSAGTKLYEQYF
CDR3 DNA: TGTACCAGCAGCTCAGCCGGGACAAAACTCTATGAGCAGTACTTC

D gene: NA
V gene: TRBV2
clone size: NA
J gene: TRBJ1-1
CDR3 protein: CAISESASLMPYTEAFF
CDR3 DNA: TGTGCCATCAGTGAGTCGGCGAGCCTCATGCCCTACACTGAAGCTTTCTTT

D gene: TRBD2
V gene: TRBV28
clone size: NA
J gene: TRBJ2-5
CDR3 protein: CATISSGRAREQYF
CDR3 DNA: TGTGCCACCATTTCTAGCGGGAGGGCCAGAGAGCAGTACTTC

D gene: TRBD1
V gene: TRBV29-1
clone size: NA
J gene: TRBJ1-5
CDR3 protein: CSVGTGGNQPQHF
CDR3 DNA: TGCAGCGTCGGGACAGGGGGCAATCAGCCCCAGCATTTT

D gene: TRBD2
V gene: TRBV2
clone size: NA
J gene: TRBJ2-7
CDR3 protein: CARERLAGVGYEQYF
CDR3 DNA: TGTGCCAGGGAAAGACTAGCGGGTGTGGGGTACGAGCAGTACTTC

D gene: TRBD2
V gene: TRBV15
clone size: NA
J gene: TRBJ2-5
CDR3 protein: CATNLGLAGNQETQYF
CDR3 DNA: TGTGCCACCAACCTCGGACTAGCGGGCAATCAAGAGACCCAGTACTTC

D gene: NA
V gene: TRBV5-6
clone size: many
J gene: TRBJ1-4
CDR3 protein: CASNQRGPQKKLFF
CDR3 DNA: TGTGCCAGCAACCAGCGCGGCCCGCAGAAAAAACTGTTTTTT

D gene: NA
V gene: TRBV18
clone size: NA
J gene: TRBJ1-2
CDR3 protein: CASSPSDGNYGYAF
CDR3 DNA: TGTGCCAGCTCACCATCTGACGGGAACTATGGCTACGCCTTC

D gene: NA
V gene: TRBV20-1
clone size: many
J gene: TRBJ2-7
CDR3 protein: CSAAWGGGGPSYEQYF
CDR3 DNA: TGCAGTGCCGCGTGGGGCGGCGGGGGCCCCTCCTACGAGCAGTACTTC

D gene: NA
V gene: TRBV20-1
clone size: many
J gene: TRBJ1-6
CDR3 protein: CSASGGAGSPLHF
CDR3 DNA: TGCAGTGCTAGCGGGGGGGCTGGTTCACCCCTCCACTTT

D gene: TRBD1
V gene: TRBV2
clone size: NA
J gene: TRBJ2-2
CDR3 protein: CASSGTGNTGELFF
CDR3 DNA: TGTGCCAGCAGTGGGACAGGGAACACCGGGGAGCTGTTTTTT

D gene: TRBD2
V gene: TRBV30
clone size: many
J gene: TRBJ2-7
CDR3 protein: CAWSWGGDYEQYF
CDR3 DNA: TGTGCCTGGAGTTGGGGAGGGGACTACGAGCAGTACTTC

D gene: TRBD1
V gene: TRBV9
clone size: NA
J gene: TRBJ2-7
CDR3 protein: CASSETGGNEQYF
CDR3 DNA: TGTGCCAGCAGCGAGACAGGGGGCAATGAGCAGTACTTC

D gene: TRBD1
V gene: TRBV29-1
clone size: NA
J gene: TRBJ2-5
CDR3 protein: CSVPPGTGGGETQYF
CDR3 DNA: TGCAGCGTCCCCCCCGGGACAGGGGGCGGAGAGACCCAGTACTTC

D gene: TRBD1
V gene: TRBV15
clone size: NA
J gene: TRBJ1-5
CDR3 protein: CATSREGTAGHQPQHF
CDR3 DNA: TGTGCCACCAGCAGAGAGGGGACAGCGGGTCATCAGCCCCAGCATTTT

D gene: TRBD2
V gene: TRBV7-2
clone size: NA
J gene: TRBJ2-7
CDR3 protein: CASSTRTSGAYEQYF
CDR3 DNA: TGTGCCAGCAGCACGCGGACTAGCGGGGCCTACGAGCAGTACTTC

D gene: NA
V gene: TRBV6-1
clone size: many
J gene: TRBJ1-5
CDR3 protein: CASSDPAYSNQPQHF
CDR3 DNA: TGTGCCAGCAGTGATCCAGCTTATAGCAATCAGCCCCAGCATTTT

D gene: NA
V gene: TRBV7-9
clone size: many
J gene: TRBJ1-3
CDR3 protein: CASTRGVIGGNTIYF
CDR3 DNA: TGTGCCAGCACCCGAGGGGTAATAGGTGGAAACACCATATATTTT

D gene: NA
V gene: TRBV19
clone size: many
J gene: TRBJ1-1
CDR3 protein: CASSVFKTDHSTEAFF
CDR3 DNA: TGTGCCAGTAGTGTTTTCAAAACGGACCACAGTACTGAAGCTTTCTTT

D gene: TRBD1
V gene: TRBV7-9
clone size: NA
J gene: TRBJ1-2
CDR3 protein: CASSGTGQSYTF
CDR3 DNA: TGTGCCAGCAGTGGGACAGGGCAGAGCTACACCTTC

D gene: NA
V gene: TRBV28
clone size: NA
J gene: TRBJ1-1
CDR3 protein: CASIYGRGPNTEAFF
CDR3 DNA: TGTGCCAGCATCTATGGCAGGGGCCCCAACACTGAAGCTTTCTTT

D gene: TRBD1
V gene: TRBV19
clone size: NA
J gene: TRBJ1-2
CDR3 protein: CASSLGQGANYDYTF
CDR3 DNA: TGTGCCAGTAGTCTTGGACAGGGAGCCAACTATGACTACACCTTC

D gene: NA
V gene: TRBV12-3/TRBV12-4
clone size: NA
J gene: TRBJ1-5
CDR3 protein: CASSGRWTEPQHF
CDR3 DNA: TGTGCCAGCAGTGGACGGTGGACGGAGCCCCAGCATTTT

D gene: TRBD2
V gene: TRBV13
clone size: many
J gene: TRBJ2-7
CDR3 protein: CASSLIAGGPVEQYF
CDR3 DNA: TGTGCCAGCAGCTTAATAGCGGGAGGGCCTGTCGAGCAGTACTTC

D gene: NA
V gene: TRBV7-3
clone size: NA
J gene: TRBJ2-2
CDR3 protein: CASSLMGGPGELFF
CDR3 DNA: TGTGCCAGCAGCTTAATGGGGGGCCCCGGGGAGCTGTTTTTT

D gene: TRBD1
V gene: TRBV18
clone size: many
J gene: TRBJ1-1
CDR3 protein: CASSSSGTGSNTEAFF
CDR3 DNA: TGTGCCAGCTCATCATCCGGGACAGGGTCGAACACTGAAGCTTTCTTT